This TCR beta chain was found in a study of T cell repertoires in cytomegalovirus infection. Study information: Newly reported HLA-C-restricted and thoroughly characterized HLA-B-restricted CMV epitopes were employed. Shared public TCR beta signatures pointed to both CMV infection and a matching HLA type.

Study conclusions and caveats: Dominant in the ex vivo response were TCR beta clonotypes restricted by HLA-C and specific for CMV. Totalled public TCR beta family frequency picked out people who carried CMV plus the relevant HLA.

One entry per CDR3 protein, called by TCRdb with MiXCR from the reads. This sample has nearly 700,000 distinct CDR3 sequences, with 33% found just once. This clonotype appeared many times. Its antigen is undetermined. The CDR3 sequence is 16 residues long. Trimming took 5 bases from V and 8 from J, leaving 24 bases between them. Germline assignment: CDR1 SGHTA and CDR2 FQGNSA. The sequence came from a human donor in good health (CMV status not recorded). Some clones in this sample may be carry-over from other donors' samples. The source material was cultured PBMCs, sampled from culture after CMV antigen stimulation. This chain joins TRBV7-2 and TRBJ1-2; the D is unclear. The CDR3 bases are TGTGCCAGCAGCCCCCTGCTGGACGTTTCCGTCGGGGGCTACACCTTC. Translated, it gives CASSPLLDVSVGGYTF.